One sample yielded the 11 T cell receptor beta chains listed below, sequenced in a study of T cell responses to AZD1222 COVID-19 vaccine. The method was immunoSEQ multiplex PCR; TCRdb's version includes in-frame clones alone and lacks a portion of them. The sample has about 100,000 clones; more than 90% are singletons. The sequences come from peripheral blood, collected on day 0 of AZD1222 vaccination. The receptor source for this set is an adult in good health.

The rearrangement uses TRBV12-3 or TRBV12-4 and TRBJ1-1; TRBD1 matches at 9 bases. The CDR3 length is 13 residues. The trim removed 6 bases at V and 4 bases at J, leaving 3 bases unmatched. The CDR3 nucleotides are TGTGCCAGCAGAGCGACAGGGGGCACTGAAGCTTTCTTT. This sequence encodes CASRATGGTEAFF.

The chain uses TRBV27 and TRBJ2-7; 7 nucleotides match TRBD1. V was clipped by 3 bases and J by 5 bases; unmatched bases: 7. Germline lookup yields CDR1 MNHEY and CDR2 SMNVEV (reference sequence). This CDR3 region has 14 residues. The CDR3 is CASSFDRVGNEQYF. The CDR3 DNA reads as TGTGCCAGCAGTTTTGACAGGGTGGGAAACGAGCAGTACTTC.

V usage is TRBV19 and J usage is TRBJ1-4; possible D gene TRBD1, 6 bases. The CDR3 sequence is 15 residues long. V was pared by 2 bases and J by 4 bases, with 11 bases between. Looked up from germline, CDR1 is LNHDA and CDR2 is SQIVND (reference sequence). The CDR3 spells CASSIQGYDNEKLFF. The CDR3 nucleotides are TGTGCCAGTAGTATACAGGGGTACGATAATGAAAAACTGTTTTTT.

This chain links TRBV11-3 with TRBJ1-6, with 7 bases aligning to TRBD1. The J segment lost 6 bases and the V segment lost 0 bases, leaving 2 bases of the junction unmatched. The CDR3 spans 15 residues. The germline V gene has CDR1 SGHNT and CDR2 YENEEA. This chain's CDR3 is CASSLEGQINSPLHF. Here the CDR3 DNA reads TGTGCCAGCAGCTTAGAGGGACAGATTAATTCACCCCTCCACTTT. Full variable domain (remainder filled in from reference TRBV11-3 and TRBJ1-6): EAGVVQSPRYKIIEKKQPVAFWCNPISGHNTLYWYLQNLGQGPELLIRYENEEAVDDSQLPKDRFSAERLKGVDSTLKIQPAELGDSAVYLCASSLEGQINSPLHFGNGTRLTVT.

J is TRBJ1-5 and V is TRBV2, with D unclear. Germline CDR1 reads SNHLY; CDR2 reads FYNNEI. This CDR3 has 15 amino acids. Trimming removed 2 bases at V and 7 bases at J, with 15 bases between. CDR3 region: CASSERRRVGQPQHF. In DNA, the CDR3 is TGTGCCAGCAGTGAAAGAAGGAGGGTCGGGCAGCCCCAGCATTTT.

The genes are TRBV28 and TRBJ2-5; a possible D gene is TRBD2 (7 bases). The CDR3 covers 15 residues. Looked up from germline, CDR1 is MDHEN and CDR2 is SYDVKM. Trimming cost V 9 bases and J 3 bases, with 20 bases left between them. CDR3 sequence: CASNRLGAGEETQYF. CDR3 bases: TGTGCCAGTAACCGTTTGGGGGCGGGAGAAGAGACCCAGTACTTC. Full variable domain (outside the CDR3, taken from reference TRBV28 and TRBJ2-5): DVKVTQSSRYLVKRTGEKVFLECVQDMDHENMFWYRQDPGLGLRLIYFSYDVKMKEKGDIPEGYSVSREKKERFSLILESASTNQTSMYLCASNRLGAGEETQYFGPGTRLLVL.

The chain has TRBV18 and TRBJ1-6, with TRBD1 as a possible D gene (6 bases). The germline V gene encodes CDR1 KGHSH and CDR2 LQKENI. The CDR3 has 14 residues. Trimming stripped 4 bases from V and 10 bases from J, with 14 bases between. This CDR3 reads CASSRRDMGSPLHF. The DNA of the CDR3 is TGTGCCAGCTCACGCAGGGACATGGGCTCACCCCTCCACTTT.

The chain couples TRBV28 to TRBJ2-1; D is unclear. The CDR3 is 13 amino acids. Deletions cut 2 bases from V and 12 bases from J, with 14 bases between. Germline V gene data show CDR1 as MDHEN and CDR2 as SYDVKM. Written as DNA, the CDR3 is TGTGCCAGCAGTTTAGCCGACCCCCCGGGGCAGTTCTTC. Translating gives CASSLADPPGQFF.

This chain uses TRBV6-5 with TRBJ1-1; 7 bases align to TRBD1. CDR1 and CDR2 (germline): MNHEY, SVGAGI. This CDR3 is 14 amino acids long. Trimming cost V 4 bases and J 5 bases; bases outside gene matches: 7. The CDR3, as DNA: TGTGCCAGCAGTTCCTCAACAGGGGTAACTGAAGCTTTCTTT. Amino acid sequence: CASSSSTGVTEAFF.

The chain combines TRBV5-1 with TRBJ1-1, with D unclear. V dropped 1 base and J dropped 3 bases, with 10 bases sitting between them. Germline V gene sequence: CDR1 SGHRS, CDR2 YFSETQ. The CDR3 runs to 14 residues. The CDR3, as DNA: TGCGCCAGCAGCTTGCCCCCGTCCTACACTGAAGCTTTCTTT. It specifies CASSLPPSYTEAFF.

CDR3 region: CASLGQGWKEQYF. CDR3 in DNA: TGTGCCAGCCTTGGACAGGGTTGGAAAGAGCAGTACTTC. The chain couples TRBV27 to TRBJ2-7; the match to TRBD1 covers 8 bases. Looked up from germline, CDR1 is MNHEY and CDR2 is SMNVEV (reference sequence). This CDR3 has 13 residues. Trimming removed 8 bases from V and 7 bases from J; junction bases left unmatched: 10.